These T cell receptor beta chains were read from a single sample in a study of OX40 agonist ivuxolimab in advanced cancers. Clones were read by immunoSEQ multiplex PCR, and TCRdb kept only the in-frame ones, dropping some. The data contain roughly 76,000 clones, just over 85% of them singletons. The specimen comprised CD4+ or CD8+ T cells sorted from blood, sampled in a trial of the OX40 agonist ivuxolimab. The receptors stem from an adult with an advanced solid tumor such as melanoma, head and neck, liver or kidney cancer. CDR3s include the opening cysteine and the closing phenylalanine or tryptophan. A D gene is named only where the DNA matches it firmly. A row's size may be missing; if present it is once, few, many or a size class.

>NA|TRBJ1-1|TRBV2|once
TGTGCCAGCAGTGCTGACGGTTACACTGAAGCTTTCTTT
CASSADGYTEAFF
>TRBD1|TRBJ1-1|TRBV2|NA
TGTGCCAGCCGGGACGGGACAGGGGCAAGTACAGCTTTCTTT
CASRDGTGASTAFF
>NA|TRBJ1-2|TRBV5-1|once
TGCGCCAGCAGCTTGGCCGCGGATACCTATGGCTACACCTTC
CASSLAADTYGYTF
>NA|TRBJ2-6|TRBV30|NA
TGTGCCTGGATTAAGGGGGGGGGCTCTGGGGCCAACGTCCTGACTTTC
CAWIKGGGSGANVLTF
>TRBD1|TRBJ2-5|TRBV27|NA
TGTGCCAGCAGCAGCCACAGGGGGCAAGAGACCCAGTACTTC
CASSSHRGQETQYF
>NA|TRBJ1-4|TRBV5-1|NA
TGCGCCAGCAGCTTATTGGGGGCCTCAACTAATGAAAAACTGTTTTTT
CASSLLGASTNEKLFF
>NA|TRBJ1-5|TRBV19|NA
TGTGCCAGTAGTATCTCGTACCCCCCCGAACGCCAGCCCCAGCATTTT
CASSISYPPERQPQHF
>TRBD2|TRBJ2-7|TRBV18|once
TGTGCCAGCTCACCAGGGACTAGCTACGAGCAGTACTTC
CASSPGTSYEQYF
>NA|TRBJ1-5|TRBV6-4|once
TGTGCCAGCAGTGAGGTCTACCGCCGACAGCCTCGTTATAGCAATCAGCCCCAGCATTTT
CASSEVYRRQPRYSNQPQHF
>NA|TRBJ2-3|TRBV5-4|NA
TGTGCCAGCAGCTCCGACCTAGGGGCAGATACGCAGTATTTT
CASSSDLGADTQYF
>NA|TRBJ2-5|TRBV5-1|NA
TGCGCCAGCAGCTTGGTCAGGGCTGAGACCCAGTACTTC
CASSLVRAETQYF
>TRBD2|TRBJ2-3|TRBV30|NA
TGTGCCTGGAGTGTAGGACTAGCGGACACAGATACGCAGTATTTT
CAWSVGLADTDTQYF
>TRBD1|TRBJ2-1|TRBV11-1|NA
TGTGCCAGCAGCTTAAGCAGGGGGCACTACAATGAGCAGTTCTTC
CASSLSRGHYNEQFF
>NA|TRBJ1-1|TRBV4-2|NA
TGTGCCAGCAGCCAAGATGTCAGGGGTTCCTCCACTGAAGCTTTCTTT
CASSQDVRGSSTEAFF
>NA|TRBJ2-1|TRBV30|NA
TGTGCCTGGAGTGGTTACAATGAGCAGTTCTTC
CAWSGYNEQFF
>NA|TRBJ2-2|TRBV10-2|NA
TGCGCCAGCAGACTAGGTGGGAACACCGGGGAGCTGTTTTTT
CASRLGGNTGELFF
>NA|TRBJ2-5|TRBV19|NA
TGTGCCAGTAGTATAGGGGGCAGGTACCAAGAGACCCAGTACTTC
CASSIGGRYQETQYF
>TRBD2|TRBJ2-1|TRBV7-2|once
TGTGCCAGCAGCTGGAAGCGGGACGATGAGCAGTTCTTC
CASSWKRDDEQFF
>NA|TRBJ2-4|TRBV28|NA
TGTGCCAGCAGTTCACGGCAAAACATTCAGTACTTC
CASSSRQNIQYF
>NA|TRBJ2-1|TRBV18|NA
TGTGCCAGCTCACCAGAGCAAGGCAGTTCGGGTGAGCAGTTCTTC
CASSPEQGSSGEQFF
>NA|TRBJ2-1|TRBV2|NA
TGTGCCAGCAGTGAACCTGAGCAGTTCTTC
CASSEPEQFF
>NA|TRBJ2-5|TRBV11-1|NA
TGTGCCAGCAGCCCTTTTGCGTTACAAGAGACCCAGTACTTC
CASSPFALQETQYF
>NA|TRBJ2-7|TRBV5-8|NA
TGTGCCAGCAGCTTGACCAGGGTCGGCGAGCAGTACTTC
CASSLTRVGEQYF
>TRBD2|TRBJ2-5|TRBV2|NA
TGTGCCAGCAGTGGGGGTGGGACTAGTGGGGAGACCCAGTACTTC
CASSGGGTSGETQYF
>TRBD1|TRBJ1-5|TRBV2|medium-sized
TGTGCCAGCAGAGGACAGGGAACTCAGCCCCAGCATTTT
CASRGQGTQPQHF
>NA|TRBJ2-3|TRBV7-7|NA
TGTGCTAGCAGCTTCACACAGGACCGGTCAGATACGCAGTATTTT
CASSFTQDRSDTQYF
>TRBD2|TRBJ2-7|TRBV4-1|NA
TGCGCCAGCAGCCAACTAGCGGGAGTCGAGCAGTACTTC
CASSQLAGVEQYF
>TRBD1|TRBJ1-2|TRBV6-6|NA
TGTGCCAGCACCAACCCGGGACAGGGGGCAAGTGGCTACACCTTC
CASTNPGQGASGYTF
>NA|TRBJ1-2|TRBV15|once
TGTGCCACCAGCAGAGAGAGGCGGGACTATGGCTACACCTTC
CATSRERRDYGYTF
>NA|TRBJ2-5|TRBV7-9|NA
TGTGCCAGCAGCTCCGCCAGCCAAGAGACCCAGTACTTC
CASSSASQETQYF
>NA|TRBJ1-1|TRBV29-1|NA
TGCAGCGTTGCCAGGTCGAACACTGAAGCTTTCTTT
CSVARSNTEAFF
>TRBD1|TRBJ1-5|TRBV7-9|NA
TGTGCCAGCAGCCCACAGGGGGATCAGCCCCAGCATTTT
CASSPQGDQPQHF
>TRBD1|TRBJ2-2|TRBV5-1|NA
TGCGCCAGCAGCTTGGAGGGGGCGCGGTACACCGGGGAGCTGTTTTTT
CASSLEGARYTGELFF
>NA|TRBJ2-6|TRBV7-9|NA
TGTGCCAGCAGCTTAGCTCTATACCCCTCTGGGGCCAACGTCCTGACTTTC
CASSLALYPSGANVLTF
>TRBD2|TRBJ2-3|TRBV11-3|NA
TGTGCCAGCAGTCGTGGACTAGCGGGTACAGATACGCAGTATTTT
CASSRGLAGTDTQYF
>NA|TRBJ2-7|TRBV5-1|NA
TGCGCCAGCAGCTTGAGGCGAGAACAGGGTCAAACCTACTTC
CASSLRREQGQTYF
>NA|TRBJ1-1|TRBV5-1|NA
TGCGCCAGCAGCTTGGAAGTGGCTTCAAGGACTGAAGCTTTCTTT
CASSLEVASRTEAFF
>TRBD2|TRBJ2-3|TRBV5-1|NA
TGCGCCAGCAGCGACAGCGGGACTTTAACAGATACGCAGTATTTT
CASSDSGTLTDTQYF
>NA|TRBJ1-6|TRBV2|NA
TGTGCCAGCAGTCAGGGGATCAATTCACCCCTCCACTTT
CASSQGINSPLHF
>NA|TRBJ2-7|TRBV7-6|NA
TGTGCCAGCAGCCCCCTCGGCGGGACGGAGTCCTACGAGCAGTACTTC
CASSPLGGTESYEQYF
>NA|TRBJ1-6|TRBV28|NA
TGTGCCAGCAGTTTGGGCAGGGATAATTCACCCCTCCACTTT
CASSLGRDNSPLHF
>TRBD1|TRBJ1-5|TRBV5-4|NA
TGTGCCAGCAGCTCCGGGACAGAGAGCAATCAGCCCCAGCATTTT
CASSSGTESNQPQHF